This passage covers 24 T cell receptor beta chains from one sample sequenced in a study of cytomegalovirus exposure and HLA in healthy donors. PCR involved 60 Vbeta and 13 Jbeta primers. Generated by immunoSEQ multiplex PCR, the TCRdb table keeps only in-frame clones and is missing some. The data contain 100,000 to 150,000 clones, about three quarters of them singletons. Source material: PBMCs. These receptors originate from a man aged 35 to 55 in good health and CMV-seropositive.

The sample holds many counts of this clone. The chain has TRBV19 and TRBJ2-1; 7 positions agree with TRBD1. The germline V gene encodes CDR1 LNHDA and CDR2 SQIVND (reference sequence). Trimming removed 6 bases from V and 0 bases from J; junction bases left unmatched: 5. CDR3 length equals 15 residues. The CDR3 loop reads CASRTDRSSYNEQFF. CDR3 coding DNA: TGTGCCAGTAGAACGGACAGGTCCTCCTACAATGAGCAGTTCTTC.

V is TRBV27 and J is TRBJ2-3, with unresolved D. Germline CDR1 and CDR2: MNHEY and SMNVEV (reference sequence). Trimming pared 5 bases from V and 8 bases from J, leaving 17 bases between. The CDR3 sequence is 14 residues long. CDR3 DNA: TGTGCCAGCAGTCCCTACACACCGGCAGGTACGCAGTATTTT. Amino acid sequence: CASSPYTPAGTQYF.

V and J are TRBV9 and TRBJ1-3; D possibly corresponds to TRBD1 (5 bases). In germline, CDR1 is SGDLS, CDR2 YYNGEE. The CDR3 covers 14 residues. V lost 0 bases to trimming and J lost 9 bases, with 13 bases between them. The CDR3 is CASSVETEARTIYF. The CDR3 DNA reads as TGTGCCAGCAGCGTAGAGACAGAGGCTCGCACCATATATTTT.

The chain joins TRBV11-2 to TRBJ1-1; D ambiguous. The CDR3 runs 13 residues. V was clipped by 5 bases and J by 5 bases, with 12 bases between them. The germline V gene has CDR1 SGHAT and CDR2 FQNNGV. CDR3 amino acids: CASSGRRGTEAFF. CDR3 nucleotide sequence: TGTGCCAGCAGCGGTCGGAGAGGAACTGAAGCTTTCTTT.

This chain joins TRBV7-2 and TRBJ2-7, with unresolved D. The CDR3 covers 14 residues. CDR1 SGHTA and CDR2 FQGNSA come from the germline V gene. Trimming cost V 1 base and J 0 bases, with 7 bases left between them. CDR3 sequence (DNA): TGTGCCAGCAGCTTAGGGGCAGCCTCCTACGAGCAGTACTTC. Protein product: CASSLGAASYEQYF.

The chain uses TRBV7-2 and TRBJ1-2; 8 nucleotides match TRBD1. The CDR3 consists of 15 residues. CDR1 is SGHTA and CDR2 is FQGNSA in the germline V gene. Germline trimming cut 6 bases from V and 5 bases from J; bases unmatched to any gene: 11. The CDR3 DNA follows: TGTGCCAGCAGTTTGGGGCAGGGGGCCTATTATGGCTACACCTTC. It specifies CASSLGQGAYYGYTF.

A remark on this clone: Germline is not matched at one junction end, which may reflect a read error. The V and J genes are TRBV5-1 and TRBJ1-4, with a possible D match to TRBD1 (6 bases). Per germline, CDR1 SGHRS and CDR2 YFSETQ. CDR3 length equals 15 residues. CDR3 nucleotide sequence: TGCGCCAGCACCTTGGGGGGGCGAAGTAATGAAAAACTGTTTTTT. Protein: CASTLGGRSNEKLFF.

This sequence joins TRBV28 and TRBJ2-5, with D perhaps TRBD2 (6 bases). Per germline, CDR1 MDHEN and CDR2 SYDVKM. Trimming removed 7 bases from V and 2 bases from J, with 17 bases in between. This CDR3 has 15 amino acids. The CDR3 region is CASTPWLARQETQYF. Written as DNA, the CDR3 is TGTGCCAGCACCCCGTGGCTAGCGCGTCAAGAGACCCAGTACTTC.

In its sample, this clone was seen a few times. This chain joins TRBV4-1 and TRBJ1-5; tentatively, D is TRBD1 (5 bases). The V and J ends lost 1 base and 3 bases respectively, with 10 bases between them. CDR1 and CDR2 (germline): MGHRA, YSYEKL. The CDR3 extends over 15 amino acids. CDR3 coding DNA: TGCGCCAGCAGCCAAGTGGCAGGGAACAATCAGCCCCAGCATTTT. Translation: CASSQVAGNNQPQHF.

The chain employs TRBV6-1 and TRBJ1-5; possible D gene TRBD1, 5 bases. This CDR3 has 16 amino acids. The V gene lost 4 bases and the J gene lost 6 bases, with 19 bases spanning the gap. CDR1 is MNHNS, CDR2 SASEGT, per germline. The CDR3 DNA follows: TGTGCCAGCAGTGCCTCGGTGGGGGGGGTTGGTCAGCCCCAGCATTTT. This sequence encodes CASSASVGGVGQPQHF.

This clone was counted a single time. Here the CDR3 reads CSAQGGSGYTF. The CDR3 DNA follows: TGCAGCGCCCAAGGGGGTTCTGGCTACACCTTC. V and J are TRBV29-1 and TRBJ1-2; possibly TRBD1 for D (6 bases). The CDR3 covers 11 residues. Trimming removed 7 bases at V and 7 bases at J, with 13 bases between. The germline CDR1 and CDR2 sequences are SQVTM and ANQGSEA.

The chain uses TRBV9 and TRBJ2-3, with 13 bases lining up with TRBD2. Looked up from germline, CDR1 is SGDLS and CDR2 is YYNGEE. The CDR3 sequence is 16 residues long. V dropped 4 bases and J dropped 5; count of bases not matched to a gene: 7. The CDR3 DNA reads as TGTGCCAGCAGCCTTGGGACTAGCGGGATCGTAGATACGCAGTATTTT. Translated, it gives CASSLGTSGIVDTQYF.

V and J are TRBV5-1 and TRBJ1-5; 7 bases agree with TRBD1. Germline-derived CDR1 and CDR2 are SGHRS and YFSETQ. This CDR3 has 16 amino acids. Germline trimming cut 0 bases from V and 2 bases from J; bases unmatched to any gene: 5. Written as DNA, the CDR3 is TGCGCCAGCAGCTTGGGTCCCGGACAGGGCAATCAGCCCCAGCATTTT. Translating it yields CASSLGPGQGNQPQHF.

The genes are TRBV6-1 and TRBJ2-5; TRBD2 aligns across 7 bases. Germline V gene data show CDR1 as MNHNS and CDR2 as SASEGT. The V gene end was trimmed by 10 bases and the J gene end by 4 bases; junction bases not matched to a gene: 9. This CDR3 contains 13 residues. Here the CDR3 DNA reads TGTGCCATCACAACGGGGGGACGAGAGACCCAGTACTTC. It specifies CAITTGGRETQYF.

This chain uses TRBV30 with TRBJ2-6; no clear D gene. From germline, CDR1 is GTSNPN and CDR2 SVGIG (reference sequence). V was trimmed by 3 bases and J by 3 bases, leaving 12 bases between them. This CDR3 is 15 amino acids long. The CDR3 region is CAWSGSLVGANVLTF. The CDR3 DNA sequence: TGTGCCTGGAGCGGGTCCCTCGTTGGGGCCAACGTCCTGACTTTC.

The rearrangement uses TRBV30 and TRBJ1-5; 9 bases align to TRBD1. The CDR3 covers 19 residues. The germline V gene encodes CDR1 GTSNPN and CDR2 SVGIG (reference sequence). Trimming at V came to 3 bases and at J to 1 base, leaving 16 bases not matched to a gene. This CDR3 reads CAWSSRTGVSSASNQPQHF. The CDR3 DNA is TGTGCCTGGAGCAGCCGGACAGGGGTCAGCTCTGCGAGCAATCAGCCCCAGCATTTT.

V gene TRBV18 combines with J gene TRBJ1-5; D possibly corresponds to TRBD1 (5 bases). The CDR3 is made up of 14 amino acids. In germline, CDR1 is KGHSH, CDR2 LQKENI. With 3 bases removed from V and 8 bases from J, the gap between germline ends came to 14 bases. The CDR3 bases are TGTGCCAGCTCACCCAACCCTCCGGGGGAGCCCCAGCATTTT. Its protein product is CASSPNPPGEPQHF.

The chain has TRBV5-1 and TRBJ2-7; a possible D gene is TRBD2 (5 bases). The germline CDR1 and CDR2 sequences are SGHRS and YFSETQ. V dropped 4 bases and J dropped 0 bases, with 14 bases sitting between them. The CDR3 contains 15 residues. The CDR3 sequence is CASSERSGGSYEQYF. For the CDR3, the DNA is TGCGCCAGCAGCGAGAGGAGCGGAGGCTCCTACGAGCAGTACTTC.

This clone was seen once. The chain recombines TRBV27 with TRBJ2-2; 9 bases map to TRBD2. Germline CDR1 reads MNHEY; CDR2 reads SMNVEV (reference sequence). With 4 bases clipped from V and 5 bases from J, the junction kept 11 bases outside the gene matches. The CDR3 sequence is 17 residues long. The CDR3 sequence is CASSSYGASGKTGELFF. CDR3 bases: TGTGCCAGCAGTTCCTACGGGGCTAGCGGGAAGACCGGGGAGCTGTTTTTT.

The chain carries TRBV2 and TRBJ2-2, with TRBD1 matching over 9 bases. The length of the CDR3 is 17 residues. Losses at the gene ends were 6 bases for V and 5 bases for J; bases not matched to a gene: 13. Germline CDR1 is SNHLY and CDR2 is FYNNEI. CDR3 sequence reads: CASSPPTTGGLTGELFF. The CDR3 coding sequence is TGTGCCAGCAGCCCACCCACGACAGGGGGGTTGACCGGGGAGCTGTTTTTT.

The V call is TRBV5-1, the J call TRBJ2-7; 8 bases align to TRBD2. The ends lost 0 bases at V and 5 bases at J; junction bases unmatched: 7. The CDR3 length is 15 residues. Germline V gene lookup returns CDR1 SGHRS and CDR2 YFSETQ. The CDR3 DNA is TGCGCCAGCAGCTTGGACGGGACTAGTATAAACGAGCAGTACTTC. This encodes CASSLDGTSINEQYF.

The rearrangement uses TRBV18 and TRBJ2-5; D gene unclear. CDR3 size: 14 residues. V dropped 0 bases and J dropped 1 base, with 6 bases sitting between them. Germline V gene lookup returns CDR1 KGHSH and CDR2 LQKENI. The CDR3 region is CASSPPALQETQYF. CDR3 DNA: TGTGCCAGCTCACCACCTGCGCTCCAAGAGACCCAGTACTTC. Supplemented by reference TRBV18 and TRBJ2-5, the full variable domain reads NAGVMQNPRHLVRRRGQEARLRCSPMKGHSHVYWYRQLPEEGLKFMVYLQKENIIDESGMPKERFSAEFPKEGPSILRIQQVVRGDSAAYFCASSPPALQETQYFGPGTRLLVL.

The chain joins TRBV5-6 to TRBJ2-6; 8 bases line up with TRBD1. CDR1 is SGHDT and CDR2 is YYEEEE in the germline V gene. This CDR3 is built from 18 residues. V was pared by 2 bases and J by 0 bases, with 7 bases of the junction left unmatched. CDR3: CASSFPTGVGSGANVLTF. CDR3 coding DNA: TGTGCCAGCAGCTTCCCGACAGGGGTGGGCTCTGGGGCCAACGTCCTGACTTTC.

A few counts support this clone. The chain is built from TRBV6-1 and TRBJ2-7; TRBD1 matches 7 bases. The CDR3 contains 12 residues. V dropped 9 bases and J dropped 4; count of bases not matched to a gene: 6. The germline V gene has CDR1 MNHNS and CDR2 SASEGT. CDR3 loop: CASETGWYEQYF. In nucleotides, the CDR3 is TGTGCCAGTGAGACAGGGTGGTACGAGCAGTACTTC.